These 23 T cell receptor beta chains share one sample of origin, sequenced in a study of OX40 agonist ivuxolimab in advanced cancers. Using immunoSEQ multiplex PCR, the repertoire was profiled, and TCRdb retains in-frame clones only, with some absent. There are some 30,000 clones in the sample; 84% occur only once, and roughly a fifth lies in the top ten. Sequencing was performed on CD4+ or CD8+ T cells sorted from blood, taken in a trial of the OX40 agonist ivuxolimab. Receptor source: an adult with an advanced solid tumor such as melanoma, head and neck, liver or kidney cancer.

This chain links TRBV7-9 with TRBJ2-1; D gene unclear. CDR3 length: 12 residues. V lost 3 bases and J lost 9, with 9 bases in between. Per the germline V gene, CDR1 is SEHNR and CDR2 is FQNEAQ (reference sequence). This CDR3 reads CASSLTGREQFF. In nucleotides, the CDR3 is TGTGCCAGCAGCTTGACGGGCCGTGAGCAGTTCTTC.

V is TRBV27 and J is TRBJ2-7; D uncertain. Germline V lookup: CDR1 MNHEY, CDR2 SMNVEV (reference sequence). The CDR3 has 12 amino acids. The V and J ends lost 0 bases and 3 bases respectively, with 3 bases between them. The DNA for the CDR3 is TGTGCCAGCAGTTTATCAGGCTACGAGCAGTACTTC. The encoded protein is CASSLSGYEQYF.

The chain has TRBV4-1 and TRBJ1-5, with no clear D. CDR3 length: 15 amino acids. Germline loops: CDR1 MGHRA, CDR2 YSYEKL. The ends were cut back, 1 base at V and 0 bases at J, with 7 bases in the middle. CDR3 in amino acids: CASSQASNSNQPQHF. In DNA form, the CDR3 reads TGCGCCAGCAGCCAAGCCAGCAATAGCAATCAGCCCCAGCATTTT.

The V gene is TRBV27, the J gene TRBJ2-1; no clear D gene. V was trimmed by 5 bases and J by 5 bases, leaving 22 bases between them. This CDR3 has 17 amino acids. The germline V gene encodes CDR1 MNHEY and CDR2 SMNVEV (reference sequence). The CDR3 loop reads CASSGTVAYPTHNEQFF. The DNA for the CDR3 is TGTGCCAGCAGTGGTACAGTCGCCTATCCGACCCACAATGAGCAGTTCTTC.

The rearrangement links TRBV6-1 to TRBJ2-2; 10 bases are shared with TRBD1. The germline gives CDR1 MNHNS, CDR2 SASEGT. The ends lost 10 bases at V and 3 bases at J; junction bases unmatched: 8. The CDR3 is made up of 15 amino acids. In nucleotides, the CDR3 is TGTGCCACGCGCACCGGGACAGGGGACACCGGGGAGCTGTTTTTT. It is translated as CATRTGTGDTGELFF.

The chain uses TRBV10-2 and TRBJ2-1; possibly TRBD1 for D (5 bases). This CDR3 contains 14 residues. CDR1 is WSHSY and CDR2 is SAAADI in the germline V gene. Trimming cost V 5 bases and J 2 bases, with 10 bases left between them. The CDR3 is CASSLAGPYNEQFF. DNA for the CDR3: TGCGCCAGCAGTTTGGCAGGGCCCTACAATGAGCAGTTCTTC.

This chain uses TRBV9 with TRBJ2-1; tentatively, D is TRBD1 or TRBD2 (5 bases each). This CDR3 spans 15 amino acids. V was pared by 0 bases and J by 6 bases, with 13 bases between. CDR1 SGDLS and CDR2 YYNGEE come from the germline V gene. For the CDR3, the DNA is TGTGCCAGCAGCGTAGTCAGTGGGGGTGGCAATGAGCAGTTCTTC. It specifies CASSVVSGGGNEQFF.

J is TRBJ2-3 and V is TRBV19; D is perhaps TRBD2 (5 bases). CDR3 size: 16 residues. Looked up from germline, CDR1 is LNHDA and CDR2 is SQIVND (reference sequence). V gave up 2 bases and J gave up 1 base, with 13 bases separating them. For the CDR3, the DNA is TGTGCCAGTAGTATATTACGGGGTTATGGCACAGATACGCAGTATTTT. This codes for CASSILRGYGTDTQYF.

This clone is termed medium-sized. The rearrangement joins TRBV15 to TRBJ2-4; 7 bases are shared with TRBD1. V shed 2 bases, J shed 8 bases, and the junction held 6 bases outside the gene matches. The CDR3 runs to 14 residues. Germline values: CDR1 LNHNV, CDR2 YYDKDF (reference sequence). The chain's CDR3 is CATSRQGESDIQYF. In nucleotides, the CDR3 is TGTGCCACCAGCAGACAGGGGGAATCGGACATTCAGTACTTC.

V usage is TRBV9 and J usage is TRBJ2-2; 8 bases are shared with TRBD2. This CDR3 has 18 amino acids. Germline V lookup: CDR1 SGDLS, CDR2 YYNGEE. V was clipped by 3 bases and J by 4 bases; unmatched bases: 14. CDR3 in amino acids: CASSGKSGSRQGTGELFF. For the CDR3, the DNA is TGTGCCAGCAGCGGAAAAAGCGGGAGCCGCCAGGGCACCGGGGAGCTGTTTTTT.

This clone was recorded a few times. The chain links TRBV6-1 to TRBJ2-3; 8 bases are shared with TRBD2. In germline, CDR1 is MNHNS, CDR2 SASEGT. This CDR3 contains 14 residues. Germline trimming cut 6 bases from V and 3 bases from J; bases unmatched to any gene: 5. The DNA of the CDR3 is TGTGCCAGCAGCAACGGGGGGGCAACAGATACGCAGTATTTT. Its translation: CASSNGGATDTQYF.

The genes are TRBV28 and TRBJ1-1; 9 bases fit TRBD1. The germline CDR1 and CDR2 sequences are MDHEN and SYDVKM. The CDR3 is 15 residues long. With 3 bases clipped from V and 4 bases from J, the junction kept 6 bases outside the gene matches. The CDR3 DNA reads as TGTGCCAGCAGTTTGACAGGGGGAACGGGCACTGAAGCTTTCTTT. This translates into CASSLTGGTGTEAFF.

The V gene is TRBV18, the J gene TRBJ2-3; D unclear. The length of the CDR3 is 14 residues. CDR1 is KGHSH, CDR2 LQKENI, per germline. Trimming removed 3 bases from V and 1 base from J, with 8 bases in between. The CDR3 bases are TGTGCCAGCTCACCGGGGTGGGGCACAGATACGCAGTATTTT. It translates to CASSPGWGTDTQYF.

J is TRBJ2-1 and V is TRBV19; 9 bases align to TRBD2. CDR3 length: 14 amino acids. The germline gives CDR1 LNHDA, CDR2 SQIVND (reference sequence). V shed 8 bases, J shed 2 bases, and the junction held 4 bases outside the gene matches. The CDR3 is CASSQREAYNEQFF. The CDR3 DNA reads as TGTGCCAGTTCTCAGCGGGAGGCCTACAATGAGCAGTTCTTC.

CDR3 DNA: TGTGCCAGCAGCGCAGGACAGGGAAGACCGGATACGCAGTATTTT. It encodes CASSAGQGRPDTQYF. The chain carries TRBV9 and TRBJ2-3; 8 bases match TRBD1. Per the germline V gene, CDR1 is SGDLS and CDR2 is YYNGEE. This CDR3 spans 15 amino acids. V shed 3 bases, J shed 6 bases, and the junction held 9 bases outside the gene matches.

This clone is a singleton in its sample. The V and J genes are TRBV9 and TRBJ2-7; 10 positions match TRBD2. This CDR3 spans 15 amino acids. The germline gives CDR1 SGDLS, CDR2 YYNGEE. After removal of 0 bases from V and 4 bases from J, the junction contained 4 bases not matched to a gene. The chain's CDR3 is CASSVGTSGRYEQYF. The CDR3 DNA reads as TGTGCCAGCAGCGTAGGGACTAGCGGAAGATACGAGCAGTACTTC.

The chain employs TRBV6-6 and TRBJ1-1, with a weak D call TRBD1 (6 bases). The germline V gene encodes CDR1 MNHNY and CDR2 SVGAGI (reference sequence). Trimming took 6 bases from V and 5 from J, leaving 10 bases between them. The CDR3 runs 12 residues. CDR3 sequence reads: CASRPGVTEAFF. The DNA for the CDR3 is TGTGCCAGCAGACCAGGGGTTACTGAAGCTTTCTTT.

This chain joins TRBV29-1 and TRBJ2-1; 7 nucleotides align to TRBD1. Trimming took 4 bases from V and 7 from J; bases not matched to a gene: 7. This CDR3 has 13 residues. Germline V gene lookup returns CDR1 SQVTM and CDR2 ANQGSEA. The CDR3: CSVVQGVGNEQFF. The CDR3 DNA sequence: TGCAGCGTTGTGCAGGGGGTGGGGAATGAGCAGTTCTTC.

The DNA for the CDR3 is TGTGCCAGCAGCCCGACAGGGTCAAATACGCAGTATTTT. This codes for CASSPTGSNTQYF. The chain uses TRBV27 and TRBJ2-3, with 7 nucleotides matching TRBD1. The germline V gene encodes CDR1 MNHEY and CDR2 SMNVEV (reference sequence). The CDR3 extends over 13 amino acids. V was pared by 6 bases and J by 7 bases, with 7 bases of the junction left unmatched.

The rearrangement links TRBV6-6 to TRBJ2-5; TRBD2 agrees at 8 bases. The ends lost 6 bases at V and 4 bases at J; junction bases unmatched: 13. The CDR3 spans 16 residues. Germline CDR1 and CDR2: MNHNY and SVGAGI (reference sequence). The DNA of the CDR3 is TGTGCCAGCAGCCCTTCGGAAGCGGGAGAAATAGAGACCCAGTACTTC. Translated: CASSPSEAGEIETQYF.

V and J are TRBV4-2 and TRBJ2-7, with TRBD2 matching 12 bases. Trimming at V came to 1 base and at J to 4 bases, leaving 2 bases not matched to a gene. The CDR3 contains 15 residues. Germline V gene sequence: CDR1 LGHNA, CDR2 YNFKEQ. Written as DNA, the CDR3 is TGTGCCAGCAGCCAAGCGGGACTAGCGGGTTACGAGCAGTACTTC. Its translation is CASSQAGLAGYEQYF.

The rearrangement uses TRBV7-2 and TRBJ2-3; D call uncertain. CDR3 length: 19 amino acids. Germline V lookup: CDR1 SGHTA, CDR2 FQGNSA. Deletions cut 3 bases from V and 2 bases from J, with 24 bases between. This CDR3 reads CASSLLWAGGPFPTDTQYF. The CDR3, as DNA: TGTGCCAGCAGCTTGTTGTGGGCAGGTGGTCCTTTCCCCACAGATACGCAGTATTTT.

J is TRBJ2-7 and V is TRBV2; D uncertain. The CDR3 length is 13 residues. Germline CDR1 and CDR2: SNHLY and FYNNEI. Trimming stripped 3 bases from V and 1 base from J, with 7 bases between. This chain's CDR3 is CASSDPSSYEQYF. As DNA, the CDR3 is TGTGCCAGCAGTGACCCAAGTTCCTACGAGCAGTACTTC. The complete variable domain, with remaining parts taken from reference TRBV2 and TRBJ2-7, reads EPEVTQTPSHQVTQMGQEVILRCVPISNHLYFYWYRQILGQKVEFLVSFYNNEISEKSEIFDDQFSVERPDGSNFTLKIRSTKLEDSAMYFCASSDPSSYEQYFGPGTRLTVT.